This entry lists 3 T cell receptor beta chains sequenced from one sample in a study of blood T cell repertoires in COVID-19. Clones were sequenced by immunoSEQ multiplex PCR, and TCRdb holds only the in-frame ones, with some missing. The sample shows about 58,000 clones, about 88% of them seen only once. The material sequenced was peripheral blood. All receptors come from a woman in her 70s with active COVID-19.

The V gene is TRBV28, the J gene TRBJ2-1; D perhaps matches TRBD2 (6 bases). CDR3 length equals 16 residues. V was trimmed by 3 bases and J by 0 bases, leaving 12 bases between them. Germline V lookup: CDR1 MDHEN, CDR2 SYDVKM. The CDR3 protein is CASSLVAGSSYNEQFF. Here the CDR3 DNA reads TGTGCCAGCAGTTTGGTTGCGGGGAGCTCCTACAATGAGCAGTTCTTC.

The rearrangement links TRBV5-6 to TRBJ1-5; tentative D call: TRBD1 (5 bases). The CDR3 loop spans 14 amino acids. V lost 0 bases and J lost 7, with 11 bases in between. Germline-derived CDR1 and CDR2 are SGHDT and YYEEEE. CDR3 DNA sequence: TGTGCCAGCAGCTTGGGGCAGGGTGGACAGCCCCAGCATTTT. Its protein product is CASSLGQGGQPQHF.

The chain recombines TRBV6-5 with TRBJ1-2; D is undetermined. Trimming pared 7 bases from V and 8 bases from J, leaving 17 bases between. Germline lookup yields CDR1 MNHEY and CDR2 SVGAGI. CDR3 length: 13 residues. CDR3 DNA sequence: TGTGCCAGCACCCTACCTAGCCTTGAGGGCTACACCTTC. Translation gives CASTLPSLEGYTF.